This is a list of T cell receptor beta chains from one sample in a study of blood T cells in healthy people across ages. TCRdb independently ran MiXCR on the 5' RACE reads; one entry per CDR3 protein. The sample carries roughly 700,000 distinct CDR3 sequences, more than 40% recorded once. Sequencing was done on a sample of blood. The receptors here all came from a woman in her sixties or seventies in good health. CDR3s include the opening cysteine and the closing phenylalanine or tryptophan. D genes are given only for firm matches. The size of a clone is reported for some rows only, either as once, few or many, or as a class for expanded clones.

>few|TRBD2|TRBJ2-1|TRBV6-2/TRBV6-3
TGTGCCAGCAGTTACCCTACCTTCGGACTAGGGGATGAGCAGTTCTTC
CASSYPTFGLGDEQFF
>once|NA|TRBJ1-2|TRBV20-1
TGCAGTCTCCCGGGGGACCGAGCTAACTATGGCTACACCTTC
CSLPGDRANYGYTF
>many|TRBD1|TRBJ2-6|TRBV27
TGTGCCAGCAGTTCGACAGGGATGTCTGGGGCCAACGTCCTGACTTTC
CASSSTGMSGANVLTF
>NA|NA|TRBJ2-7|TRBV9
TGTGCCAGCAGCCGACAGGGAGGGGTAGACTACGAGCAGTACTTC
CASSRQGGVDYEQYF
>NA|TRBD1|TRBJ2-7|TRBV3-1
TGTGCCAGCAGCAGACGGGACAGGGGAAACGAGCAGTACTTC
CASSRRDRGNEQYF
>NA|NA|TRBJ2-3|TRBV2
TGTGCCAGCAGTGAAAGCTCCTTAAGTGGAGATACGCAGTATTTT
CASSESSLSGDTQYF
>NA|NA|TRBJ2-3|TRBV11-2
TGTGCCAGCAGTCAGAAATCCTTAAGCACAGATACGCAGTATTTT
CASSQKSLSTDTQYF
>NA|TRBD1|TRBJ1-1|TRBV20-1
TGCAGTGCTAGAGTTAACAGGGGTGCCACTGAAGCTTTCTTT
CSARVNRGATEAFF
>NA|NA|TRBJ2-7|TRBV28
TGTGCCAGCACCATCCCCGGGACCGACTACGAGCAGTACTTC
CASTIPGTDYEQYF
>NA|NA|TRBJ2-7|TRBV5-6
TGTGCCAGCAGCTGGGGCTCAGGATACAATGAGCAGTACTTC
CASSWGSGYNEQYF
>few|NA|TRBJ1-2|TRBV20-1
TGCAGTGCTAGTGCGGGGTTTGAGGGCTACACCTTC
CSASAGFEGYTF
>NA|NA|TRBJ2-1|TRBV7-9
TGTGCCAGCAGCTTAGTTGTTACGGGAGTTCGGTACAATGAGCAGTTCTTC
CASSLVVTGVRYNEQFF
>NA|TRBD1|TRBJ1-2|TRBV9
TGTGCCAGCAGTCTCCAGGGGGAGAGTGCAGGTGGCTACACCTTC
CASSLQGESAGGYTF
>few|NA|TRBJ2-5|TRBV5-6
TGTGCCAGCAGCTTGTCGGGGCTCCGAGAGGGGACCCAGTACTTC
CASSLSGLREGTQYF
>NA|TRBD1|TRBJ2-5|TRBV24-1
TGTGCCACCAGCACGGACAGGGGGTCCAGGGAGACCCAGTACTTC
CATSTDRGSRETQYF
>NA|NA|TRBJ2-5|TRBV5-6
TGTGCCAGCAGCCGCCAGGTTTTTGGAGAGACCCAGTACTTC
CASSRQVFGETQYF
>NA|NA|TRBJ2-2|TRBV7-2
TGTGCCAGCAGCTTAGAATGGACCGGGGAGCTGTTTTTT
CASSLEWTGELFF
>once|TRBD1|TRBJ2-2|TRBV3-1
TGTGCCAGCAGCCGGACAGGCGTAAACACCGGGGAGCTGTTTTTT
CASSRTGVNTGELFF
>few|NA|TRBJ2-7|TRBV7-2
TGTGCCAGCAGCCGCGAAGGGGGGAAATACGAGCAGTACTTC
CASSREGGKYEQYF
>NA|NA|TRBJ1-2|TRBV29-1
TGCAGCGTTATGGGTGGATACGGCTACACCTTC
CSVMGGYGYTF
>few|TRBD2|TRBJ2-7|TRBV6-5
TGTGCCAGCAGTTACTCGGAAGGGCGGGGGATCTCCTACGAGCAGTACTTC
CASSYSEGRGISYEQYF
>few|TRBD2|TRBJ2-7|TRBV5-1
TGCGCCAGCAGCCGGCCTGGGGGGGTCGAGCAGTACTTC
CASSRPGGVEQYF
>NA|TRBD2|TRBJ2-1|TRBV7-3
TGTGCCAGCGGAGCGGGAGGGCCGTACAATGAGCAGTTCTTC
CASGAGGPYNEQFF
>many|TRBD1|TRBJ2-5|TRBV3-1
TGTGCCAGCAGCCCCTTCTTACAGGGGGCTCTAGAGGGAGGGCCTGTGTTGGAAGAGACCCAGTACTTC
CASSPFLQGALEGGPVLEETQYF
>NA|TRBD2|TRBJ2-1|TRBV7-9
TGTGCCAGCAGCTACCAGTCTAGCGGCCCTGCTTTTGAGCAGTTCTTC
CASSYQSSGPAFEQFF
>NA|NA|TRBJ2-5|TRBV5-1
TGCGCCAGTTTAAGAGGGGACGGAGACCAAGAGACCCAGTACTTC
CASLRGDGDQETQYF
>NA|NA|TRBJ2-2|TRBV4-1
TGCGCCAGCAGCGACCCACCGGGACGCAAGCCGGTGACCGGGGAGCTGTTTTTT
CASSDPPGRKPVTGELFF